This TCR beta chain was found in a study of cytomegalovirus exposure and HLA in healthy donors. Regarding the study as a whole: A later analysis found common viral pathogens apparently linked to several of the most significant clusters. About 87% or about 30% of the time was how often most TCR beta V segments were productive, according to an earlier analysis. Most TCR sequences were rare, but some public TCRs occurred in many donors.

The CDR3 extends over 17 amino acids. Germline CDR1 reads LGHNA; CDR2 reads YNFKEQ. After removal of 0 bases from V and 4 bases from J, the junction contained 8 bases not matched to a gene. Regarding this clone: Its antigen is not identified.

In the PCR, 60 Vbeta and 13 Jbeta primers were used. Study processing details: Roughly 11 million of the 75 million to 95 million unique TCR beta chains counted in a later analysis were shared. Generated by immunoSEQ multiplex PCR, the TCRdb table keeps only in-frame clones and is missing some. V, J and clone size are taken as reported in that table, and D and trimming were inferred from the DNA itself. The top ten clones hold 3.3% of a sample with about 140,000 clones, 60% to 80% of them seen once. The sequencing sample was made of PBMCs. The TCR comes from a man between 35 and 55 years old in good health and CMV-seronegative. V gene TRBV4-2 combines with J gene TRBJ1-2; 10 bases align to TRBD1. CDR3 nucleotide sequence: TGTGCCAGCAGCCAAGATGCCGCCGGGACAGGGGCCTATGGCTACACCTTC. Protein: CASSQDAAGTGAYGYTF.